Listed here is a single TCR beta chain. The J segment lost 2 bases and the V segment lost 4 bases, leaving 3 bases of the junction unmatched. Germline V gives CDR1 MRHNA, CDR2 SNTAGT. The CDR3 covers 15 residues. The sample originates from a study of control samples from healthy donors and cancer patients. Generated by immunoSEQ multiplex PCR, the TCRdb table keeps only in-frame clones and is missing some. The data show 150,000 to 200,000 clones, roughly nine tenths seen once. This sequence was found in a young woman in good health. The chain couples TRBV6-4 to TRBJ2-2; TRBD2 agrees at 8 bases. The sequencing input was blood. The CDR3 region is CASSVLADNTGELFF. The CDR3 DNA reads TGTGCCAGCAGTGTACTAGCGGACAACACCGGGGAGCTGTTTTTT.